A single T cell receptor beta chain is shown here with its context. What it binds is unknown. The data are from a study of T cell repertoires in cytomegalovirus infection. About the study: The public TCR beta signatures pointed to both CMV infection and matching HLA type. Study-wide results and caveats: In two of eight donors, the top clonotype was HLA-C-restricted CMV-specific. Cumulative public TCR beta family frequency identified carriers of CMV plus the relevant HLA.

TCRdb redid the calling of the reads with MiXCR, one entry per CDR3 protein. The table includes about 740,000 distinct CDR3 sequences, 35% detected once. This CDR3 comprises 14 residues. Trimming stripped 7 bases from V and 4 bases from J, with 17 bases between. The V call is TRBV12-3 or TRBV12-4, the J call TRBJ2-7, with D maybe TRBD1 (7 bases). Sequencing input: PBMCs. The clonotype originates from a human donor in good health (CMV status not recorded). Some clones in this sample may be carry-over from other donors' samples. This CDR3 is CASTLTGRSYEQYF. CDR3 nucleotides: TGTGCCAGCACTCTGACAGGGAGGTCGTACGAGCAGTACTTC.